The next 21 T cell receptor beta chains were all read from a single sample in a study of early T cells in non-severe SARS-CoV-2 infection (dated by TCRdb to about 2021). The library came from 5' RACE. The sample was run on a NextSeq 500. TCRdb's own reprocessing of the public reads used fastp at Q25 and MiXCR and kept productive beta chains. One record per CDR3 amino acid sequence lists the most common genes and DNA. Recorded for this sample are under 60,000 distinct CDR3 sequences; 8.5% to 12% of them occurred a single time. Around 4.3% of the sample is held by the ten biggest clonotypes. The sequencing sample was made of whole blood. The receptors were sampled from an adult who was a healthcare worker with PCR-confirmed SARS-CoV-2 infection or an uninfected control (not recorded which).

This clonotype came up many times. The chain is built from TRBV7-9 and TRBJ2-1, with TRBD2 matching 11 bases. CDR1 is SEHNR and CDR2 is FQNEAQ in the germline V gene (reference sequence). After removal of 5 bases from V and 0 bases from J, the junction contained 9 bases not matched to a gene. This CDR3 spans 18 amino acids. Here the CDR3 reads CASSPRGLAASSYNEQFF. DNA of the CDR3: TGTGCCAGCAGCCCTAGGGGACTAGCGGCGAGCTCCTACAATGAGCAGTTCTTC.

The count of this clonotype is one. CDR3 residues: CASSLDSGRQYF. The DNA of the CDR3 is TGTGCCAGCAGTTTAGATAGCGGACGACAGTACTTC. The genes are TRBV12-3 or TRBV12-4 and TRBJ2-7; a possible D gene is TRBD2 (6 bases). Trimming removed 1 base from V and 10 bases from J, with 11 bases in between. This CDR3 is 12 amino acids long.

The J gene is TRBJ2-7, the V gene TRBV6-5; 7 bases match TRBD1. The CDR3 totals 15 residues. Trimming removed 5 bases from V and 3 bases from J; junction bases left unmatched: 10. From germline, CDR1 is MNHEY and CDR2 SVGAGI. In DNA form, the CDR3 reads TGTGCCAGCAGTAGGAGACAGGGAGTGGGCTACGAGCAGTACTTC. This gives the protein CASSRRQGVGYEQYF.

This clonotype was seen more than once but under ten times. CDR3 DNA sequence: TGTGCCAGCAGCTTACCCCTAGCGGGGGCTTACAATGAGCAGTTCTTC. This codes for CASSLPLAGAYNEQFF. The V gene is TRBV7-8, the J gene TRBJ2-1; 10 nucleotides align to TRBD2. The CDR3 sequence is 16 residues long. Germline loops: CDR1 SGHVS, CDR2 FQNEAQ. V was pared by 2 bases and J by 4 bases, with 5 bases of the junction left unmatched.

The rearrangement uses TRBV4-3 and TRBJ2-3, with TRBD1 matching 9 bases. V shed 4 bases and J 7 bases; nucleotides not matched to a gene: 6. Germline CDR1 LGHNA, CDR2 YSLEER. The CDR3 sequence is 14 residues long. In DNA form, the CDR3 reads TGCGCCAGCAGCCCTGGACAGGGGCGGTATACGCAGTATTTT. Translation gives CASSPGQGRYTQYF.

The chain uses TRBV18 and TRBJ1-4, with D possibly matching TRBD1 (6 bases). Between the trimmed V and J ends, which lost 2 bases and 8 bases, there was a span of 15 bases. CDR1 and CDR2 from the germline V gene are KGHSH and LQKENI. The CDR3 length is 15 residues. The CDR3 sequence is CASSPSPGVSEKLFF. The CDR3 coding sequence is TGTGCCAGCTCACCATCCCCAGGGGTCTCCGAAAAACTGTTTTTT.

The chain links TRBV20-1 to TRBJ2-4, with a weak D call TRBD2 (5 bases). The V gene lost 3 bases and the J gene lost 4 bases, with 13 bases spanning the gap. CDR3 size: 14 residues. CDR1 is DFQATT, CDR2 SNEGSKA, per germline (reference sequence). Here the CDR3 DNA reads TGCAGTGCTAGGGTAGGACGGGAAAAAAACATTCAGTACTTC. Translating it yields CSARVGREKNIQYF.

Notes on this clonotype: At one of its ends the junction is not consistent with the germline gene, which may arise from a read error. This chain uses TRBV11-2 with TRBJ2-7, with D maybe TRBD2 (5 bases). Germline lookup yields CDR1 SGHAT and CDR2 FQNNGV. The length of the CDR3 is 16 residues. CDR3 sequence reads: CASSLEGAGRSYEQYF. In nucleotides, the CDR3 is TGTGCCAGCAGCCTAGAGGGAGCCGGGCGGTCCTACGAGCAGTACTTC.

This chain joins TRBV9 and TRBJ2-1; 11 positions match TRBD2. Germline V gives CDR1 SGDLS, CDR2 YYNGEE. The CDR3 is 16 residues long. The V and J ends lost 0 bases and 9 bases, in that order; junction bases with no gene match: 8. CDR3 coding DNA: TGTGCCAGCAGCGTAGCTTCTAGCGGGGGGATAGGTGAGCAGTTCTTC. Its translation is CASSVASSGGIGEQFF.

A few counts support this clonotype. The chain employs TRBV6-1 and TRBJ2-7; the match to TRBD2 covers 9 bases. The CDR3 runs 14 residues. From germline, CDR1 is MNHNS and CDR2 SASEGT. Losses at the gene ends were 5 bases for V and 3 bases for J; bases not matched to a gene: 5. The CDR3 nucleotides are TGTGCCAGCAGTCTCAGCGGGGGGTACTACGAGCAGTACTTC. Translated: CASSLSGGYYEQYF.

The chain couples TRBV3-1 to TRBJ2-1, with no clear D. CDR1 is LGHDT and CDR2 is YNNKEL in the germline V gene (reference sequence). The germline V and J ends were trimmed by 0 bases and 8 bases, with 14 bases remaining between them. The CDR3 is 15 amino acids. CDR3 residues: CASSQDQWGHDEQFF. Here the CDR3 DNA reads TGTGCCAGCAGCCAAGATCAGTGGGGTCATGATGAGCAGTTCTTC.

This clonotype was counted only a few times. The gene calls are TRBV12-3 or TRBV12-4 and TRBJ2-7, with 11 bases fitting TRBD2. Trimming cost V 9 bases and J 4 bases; bases outside gene matches: 5. The CDR3 loop spans 13 amino acids. The chain's CDR3 is CASQLAGEYEQYF. The CDR3 DNA is TGTGCCAGTCAACTAGCGGGAGAATACGAGCAGTACTTC.

The chain uses TRBV19 and TRBJ2-3; maybe TRBD2 (5 bases). The germline V gene encodes CDR1 LNHDA and CDR2 SQIVND (reference sequence). The CDR3 runs to 17 residues. V lost 4 bases and J 0 bases, leaving 17 bases between the germline ends. The CDR3 is CASSSEDLAPSTDTQYF. In DNA form, the CDR3 reads TGTGCCAGTAGTAGCGAGGATTTAGCGCCTAGCACAGATACGCAGTATTTT.

Many counts were recorded for this clonotype. The CDR3 DNA follows: TGTGCCATCAGTCCTGGAGACAGGGGTAATCAGCCCCAGCATTTT. This encodes CAISPGDRGNQPQHF. The V gene is TRBV10-3, the J gene TRBJ1-5; TRBD1 matches at 8 bases. CDR1 and CDR2 from the germline V gene are ENHRY and SYGVKD. The CDR3 has 15 residues. J lost 4 bases, V lost 5 bases, and 7 bases had no gene match.

The gene calls are TRBV7-3 and TRBJ2-2; D perhaps matches TRBD1 (6 bases). V gave up 5 bases and J gave up 2 bases, with 15 bases separating them. CDR1 is SGHTA, CDR2 FQGTGA, per germline. The CDR3 is made up of 16 amino acids. CDR3: CASSPQGPSNTGELFF. Here the CDR3 DNA reads TGTGCCAGCAGCCCGCAGGGGCCCAGTAACACCGGGGAGCTGTTTTTT.

This clonotype was found many times. The chain employs TRBV2 and TRBJ2-1; no reliable D call. CDR3 length: 11 amino acids. Germline CDR1 and CDR2: SNHLY and FYNNEI. The germline V and J ends were trimmed by 5 bases and 9 bases, with 8 bases remaining between them. DNA for the CDR3: TGTGCCAGCAGTCGGATTACTGAGCAGTTCTTC. This translates into CASSRITEQFF.

This clonotype has ten or more counts. The chain employs TRBV7-2 and TRBJ2-5, with D perhaps matching TRBD1 (6 bases). The V and J ends lost 7 bases and 5 bases respectively, with 17 bases between them. Germline V gene data show CDR1 as SGHTA and CDR2 as FQGNSA. The CDR3 contains 14 residues. DNA of the CDR3: TGTGCCAGCAACCCACAGGGTGGGCCGGAGACCCAGTACTTC. Translating it yields CASNPQGGPETQYF.

This clonotype occurred a few times. CDR3 bases: TGCGCCAGCAGTGATCAGTACTACGAGCAGTACTTC. Amino acid sequence: CASSDQYYEQYF. The gene calls are TRBV10-2 and TRBJ2-7; D remains ambiguous. V lost 3 bases to trimming and J lost 3 bases, with 6 bases between them. This CDR3 comprises 12 residues. Germline assignment: CDR1 WSHSY and CDR2 SAAADI.

This clonotype was observed at least ten times. As DNA, the CDR3 is TGTGCCAGCAGCCTTCGACTAGCGGCGGCCGGCTACGAGCAGTACTTC. Protein product: CASSLRLAAAGYEQYF. The J gene is TRBJ2-7, the V gene TRBV7-9, with 9 bases aligning to TRBD2. Germline loops: CDR1 SEHNR, CDR2 FQNEAQ (reference sequence). CDR3 size: 16 residues. The V gene end was trimmed by 5 bases and the J gene end by 3 bases; junction bases not matched to a gene: 11.

This chain links TRBV10-3 with TRBJ2-3; 9 bases align to TRBD1. CDR1 and CDR2 (germline): ENHRY, SYGVKD. The CDR3 spans 15 residues. Trimming cost V 6 bases and J 2 bases; bases outside gene matches: 6. The CDR3 bases are TGTGCCATCAGGAACGGACAGGGGATCACAGATACGCAGTATTTT. This encodes CAIRNGQGITDTQYF.

There are many counts of this clonotype. The chain combines TRBV6-6 with TRBJ1-2; the match to TRBD1 covers 10 bases. V lost 6 bases to trimming and J lost 1 base; unmatched junction nucleotides: 14. In germline, CDR1 is MNHNY, CDR2 SVGAGI (reference sequence). The CDR3 extends over 18 amino acids. CDR3 nucleotide sequence: TGTGCCAGCAGCGGACGGAGGGCCGGGACAGGGGTTAACTATGGCTACACCTTC. Translated, it gives CASSGRRAGTGVNYGYTF.